This passage covers 15 T cell receptor beta chains from one sample sequenced in a study of blood T cell repertoires in COVID-19. The table came from immunoSEQ multiplex PCR; TCRdb's copy has only in-frame clones and leaves some out. The sample carries 400,000 or so clones, 70% to 90% recorded once. The sample consisted of peripheral blood. The receptors derive from a woman between 35 and 50 years old with COVID-19, enrolled during active disease.

This clone was seen a few times. The chain links TRBV27 to TRBJ1-2; TRBD1 matches 7 bases. Germline V gives CDR1 MNHEY, CDR2 SMNVEV (reference sequence). This CDR3 comprises 13 residues. V lost 2 bases, J lost 5 bases, and 2 bases stayed unmatched. The CDR3: CASSLQGEYGYTF. CDR3 in DNA: TGTGCCAGCAGTTTACAGGGGGAATATGGCTACACCTTC.

The CDR3 nucleotides read TGTGCCAGCAGTCGACTGAACTACGAGCAGTACTTC. Translation: CASSRLNYEQYF. The V and J genes are TRBV12-3 or TRBV12-4 and TRBJ2-7, with D uncertain. V was pared by 5 bases and J by 3 bases, with 8 bases between. The CDR3 consists of 12 residues.

The V and J genes are TRBV30 and TRBJ2-5; D is unresolved. The V and J ends lost 5 bases and 5 bases respectively, with 15 bases between them. Germline CDR1 is GTSNPN and CDR2 is SVGIG (reference sequence). The CDR3 runs 13 residues. The CDR3 spells CAWELVAGETQYF. The CDR3 DNA reads TGTGCCTGGGAGCTAGTAGCTGGCGAGACCCAGTACTTC. The variable domain in full, with the rest retrieved from reference TRBV30 and TRBJ2-5, is SQTIHQWPATLVQPVGSPLSLECTVEGTSNPNLYWYRQAAGRGLQLLFYSVGIGQISSEVPQNLSASRPQDRQFILSSKKLLLSDSGFYLCAWELVAGETQYFGPGTRLLVL.

The chain employs TRBV6-6 and TRBJ1-3; unclear D gene. The length of the CDR3 is 16 residues. Trimming took off 3 bases at V and 4 bases at J, with 16 bases between the two ends. Germline-derived CDR1 and CDR2 are MNHNY and SVGAGI (reference sequence). The CDR3 DNA is TGTGCCAGCAGTTATTCCGGGGTGGGGAGCGGAAACACCATATATTTT. It encodes CASSYSGVGSGNTIYF.

The chain uses TRBV19 and TRBJ1-1, with 8 bases that match TRBD1. V lost 6 bases and J lost 3; bases outside the gene matches: 12. The CDR3 contains 16 residues. Germline loops: CDR1 LNHDA, CDR2 SQIVND (reference sequence). CDR3 protein: CASRHFGQGGYTEAFF. CDR3 DNA: TGTGCCAGTAGGCATTTCGGACAGGGAGGTTACACTGAAGCTTTCTTT.

The rearrangement joins TRBV5-1 to TRBJ2-3; D gene ambiguous. The CDR3 has 14 residues. V was pared by 0 bases and J by 2 bases, with 7 bases between. The germline V gene has CDR1 SGHRS and CDR2 YFSETQ. DNA of the CDR3: TGCGCCAGCAGCTTGGGGGCCTCCACAGATACGCAGTATTTT. Its protein is CASSLGASTDTQYF.

The CDR3 DNA sequence: TGTGCCAGCAGCCGGGATCCGCTGAACACTGAAGCTTTCTTT. Its protein product is CASSRDPLNTEAFF. The chain carries TRBV7-9 and TRBJ1-1; D gene unclear. The CDR3 is 14 residues long. The V and J ends lost 5 bases and 0 bases respectively, with 10 bases between them. Germline CDR1 and CDR2: SEHNR and FQNEAQ (reference sequence).

The genes are TRBV19 and TRBJ1-5; tentative D call: TRBD1 (6 bases). V lost 9 bases and J 0 bases, leaving 15 bases between the germline ends. CDR3 length: 15 residues. The germline CDR1 and CDR2 sequences are LNHDA and SQIVND (reference sequence). The CDR3 nucleotides are TGTGCCAGCCGACCAGGACAGTATAGCAATCAGCCCCAGCATTTT. Amino acids: CASRPGQYSNQPQHF.

This CDR3 reads CASSGGQGSYGYTF. Here the CDR3 DNA reads TGTGCCAGTAGCGGGGGACAGGGCTCCTATGGCTACACCTTC. The chain uses TRBV19 and TRBJ1-2; the match to TRBD1 covers 9 bases. Per germline, CDR1 LNHDA and CDR2 SQIVND (reference sequence). CDR3 size: 14 residues. V was pared by 6 bases and J by 4 bases, with 6 bases of the junction left unmatched.

The J gene is TRBJ1-3, the V gene TRBV18; TRBD1 might be the D (5 bases). Trimming cost V 6 bases and J 2 bases, with 17 bases left between them. Germline CDR1 KGHSH, CDR2 LQKENI. The CDR3 is 16 residues long. The CDR3 loop is CASSREKTAAGNTIYF. For the CDR3, the DNA is TGTGCCAGCTCCCGGGAGAAGACAGCCGCTGGAAACACCATATATTTT.

This rearrangement joins TRBV7-2 to TRBJ1-2; 8 bases are a match to TRBD1. V lost 4 bases and J lost 7; bases outside the gene matches: 11. CDR3 size: 15 residues. The germline gives CDR1 SGHTA, CDR2 FQGNSA. The chain's CDR3 is CASSSETGTGGGYTF. The CDR3 nucleotides read TGTGCCAGCAGCTCCGAAACTGGGACAGGTGGTGGCTACACCTTC.

This rearrangement joins TRBV20-1 to TRBJ1-2, with TRBD1 matching over 10 bases. The V gene end was trimmed by 7 bases and the J gene end by 7 bases; junction bases not matched to a gene: 3. The CDR3 is made up of 11 amino acids. Germline-derived CDR1 and CDR2 are DFQATT and SNEGSKA (reference sequence). As DNA, the CDR3 is TGCAGTGGGGGACAGGGGTCTGGCTACACCTTC. It yields the protein CSGGQGSGYTF.

The chain combines TRBV19 with TRBJ2-4; 7 bases are a match to TRBD1. Trimming removed 6 bases from V and 4 bases from J; junction bases left unmatched: 6. Germline V CDR1 and CDR2: LNHDA, SQIVND (reference sequence). The CDR3 totals 14 residues. CDR3 region: CASRTQGSKNIQYF. The DNA of the CDR3 is TGTGCCAGTAGGACACAGGGGTCAAAAAACATTCAGTACTTC.

This clone has just a few counts. The V and J genes are TRBV7-2 and TRBJ2-3; tentative D call: TRBD2 (6 bases). Trimming shortened V by 7 bases and J by 4 bases, and 18 bases separated the two germline ends. The germline gives CDR1 SGHTA, CDR2 FQGNSA. The CDR3 contains 15 residues. The DNA for the CDR3 is TGTGCCAGCACCCCCGTAGCGGATTTTTCAGATACGCAGTATTTT. Translated, it gives CASTPVADFSDTQYF.

The chain couples TRBV7-9 to TRBJ1-1, with TRBD1 matching 11 bases. This CDR3 has 14 residues. V shed 3 bases and J 6 bases; nucleotides not matched to a gene: 3. Looked up from germline, CDR1 is SEHNR and CDR2 is FQNEAQ (reference sequence). DNA of the CDR3: TGTGCCAGCAGCTTCGGGACAGGGGGATCTGAAGCTTTCTTT. Translating gives CASSFGTGGSEAFF.